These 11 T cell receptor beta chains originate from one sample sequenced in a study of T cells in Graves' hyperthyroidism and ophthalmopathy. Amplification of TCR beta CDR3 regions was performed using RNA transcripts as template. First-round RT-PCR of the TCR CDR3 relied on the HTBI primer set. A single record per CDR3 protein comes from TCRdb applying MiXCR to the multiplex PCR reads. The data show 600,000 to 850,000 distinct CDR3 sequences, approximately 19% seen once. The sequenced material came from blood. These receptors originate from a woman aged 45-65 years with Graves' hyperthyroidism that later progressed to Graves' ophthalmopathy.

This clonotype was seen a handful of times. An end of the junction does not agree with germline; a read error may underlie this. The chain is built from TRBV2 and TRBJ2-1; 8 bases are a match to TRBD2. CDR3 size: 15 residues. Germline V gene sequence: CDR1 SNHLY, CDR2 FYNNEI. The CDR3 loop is CASTLGLVSSNEQFF. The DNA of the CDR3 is TGTGCCAGCACCCTGGGACTAGTATCCTCCAATGAGCAGTTCTTC.

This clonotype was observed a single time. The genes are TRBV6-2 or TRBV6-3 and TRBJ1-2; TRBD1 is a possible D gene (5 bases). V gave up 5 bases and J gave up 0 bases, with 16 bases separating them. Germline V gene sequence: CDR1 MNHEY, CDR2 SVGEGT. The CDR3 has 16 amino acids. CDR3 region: CASSQSRVPANYGYTF. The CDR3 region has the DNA TGTGCCAGCAGTCAATCCAGGGTCCCGGCTAACTATGGCTACACCTTC.

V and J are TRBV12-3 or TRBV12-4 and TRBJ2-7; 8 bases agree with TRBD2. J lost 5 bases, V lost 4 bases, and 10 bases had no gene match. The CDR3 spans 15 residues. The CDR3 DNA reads TGTGCCAGCAGTTCAACGGGACGGGGGGGCCACGAGCAGTACTTC. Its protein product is CASSSTGRGGHEQYF.

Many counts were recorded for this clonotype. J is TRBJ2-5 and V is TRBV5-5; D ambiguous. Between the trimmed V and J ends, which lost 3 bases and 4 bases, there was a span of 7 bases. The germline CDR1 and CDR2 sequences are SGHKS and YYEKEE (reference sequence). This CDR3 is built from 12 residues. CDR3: CASSSRRETQYF. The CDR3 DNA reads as TGTGCCAGCAGCTCCCGGCGAGAGACCCAGTACTTC.

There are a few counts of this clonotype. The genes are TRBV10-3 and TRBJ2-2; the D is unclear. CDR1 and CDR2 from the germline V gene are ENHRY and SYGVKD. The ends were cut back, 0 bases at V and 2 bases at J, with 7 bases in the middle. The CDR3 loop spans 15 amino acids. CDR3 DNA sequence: TGTGCCATCAGTGAGTCGACGGTCAACACCGGGGAGCTGTTTTTT. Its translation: CAISESTVNTGELFF.

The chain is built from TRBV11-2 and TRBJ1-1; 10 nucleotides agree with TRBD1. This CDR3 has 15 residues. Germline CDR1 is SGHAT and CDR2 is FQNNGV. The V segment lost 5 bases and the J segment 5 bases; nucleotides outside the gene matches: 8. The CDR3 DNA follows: TGTGCCAGCAGCCGAGGACAGGGGGGAAGGACTGAAGCTTTCTTT. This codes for CASSRGQGGRTEAFF.

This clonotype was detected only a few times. The CDR3 reads CASSLAWGDYGYTF. In DNA form, the CDR3 reads TGTGCCAGCAGCTTAGCTTGGGGGGACTATGGCTACACCTTC. The genes are TRBV7-2 and TRBJ1-2; tentative D call: TRBD1 (5 bases). This CDR3 has 14 residues. V gave up 0 bases and J gave up 3 bases, with 8 bases separating them. Per the germline V gene, CDR1 is SGHTA and CDR2 is FQGNSA.

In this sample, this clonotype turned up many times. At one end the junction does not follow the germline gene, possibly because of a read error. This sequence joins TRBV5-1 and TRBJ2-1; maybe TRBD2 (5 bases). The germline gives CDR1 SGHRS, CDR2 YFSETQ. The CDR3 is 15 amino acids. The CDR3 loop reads CASSPNPDSFNEQFF. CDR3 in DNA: TGCGCCAGCAGCCCCAACCCGGACTCCTTCAATGAGCAGTTCTTC.

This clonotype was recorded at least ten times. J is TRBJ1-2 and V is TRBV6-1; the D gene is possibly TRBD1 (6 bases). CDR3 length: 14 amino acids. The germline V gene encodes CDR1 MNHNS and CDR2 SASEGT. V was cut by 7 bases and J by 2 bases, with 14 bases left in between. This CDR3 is CASNNRDINYGYTF. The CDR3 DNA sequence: TGTGCCAGCAATAACCGGGACATCAACTATGGCTACACCTTC.

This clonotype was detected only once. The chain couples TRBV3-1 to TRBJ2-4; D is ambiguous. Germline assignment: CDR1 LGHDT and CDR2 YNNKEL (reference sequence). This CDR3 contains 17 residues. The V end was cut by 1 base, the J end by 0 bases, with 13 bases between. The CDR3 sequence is CASSQGMADLAKNIQYF. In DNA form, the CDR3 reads TGTGCCAGCAGCCAAGGTATGGCGGATTTAGCCAAAAACATTCAGTACTTC.

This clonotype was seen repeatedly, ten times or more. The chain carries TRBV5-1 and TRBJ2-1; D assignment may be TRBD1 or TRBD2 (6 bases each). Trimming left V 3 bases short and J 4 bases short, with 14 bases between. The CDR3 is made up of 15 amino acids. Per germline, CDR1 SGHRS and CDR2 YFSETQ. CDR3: CASSWARGTYNEQFF. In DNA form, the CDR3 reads TGCGCCAGCAGCTGGGCTCGGGGGACATACAATGAGCAGTTCTTC.